This T cell receptor (beta chain) was captured in a study of T cells in Graves' hyperthyroidism and ophthalmopathy. Trimming cost V 1 base and J 3 bases; bases outside gene matches: 3. The CDR3 totals 13 residues. Per germline, CDR1 SQVTM and CDR2 ANQGSEA. RNA transcripts provided the source from which TCR beta CDR3 regions were amplified. The study used the HTBI primer set for a first-round RT-PCR of the TCR CDR3. TCRdb re-called the multiplex PCR reads through MiXCR, storing one row per CDR3 protein. The table includes 480,000 or so distinct CDR3 sequences, over 45% detected once. Uncontrolled infection, other autoimmune disease, pregnancy or lactation led to exclusion. The table lists this clonotype with a few counts.

Sample: peripheral blood or thyroid tissue (not recorded which). The receptor was isolated from an adult woman with Graves' disease, either hyperthyroidism or ophthalmopathy (not recorded which). This chain joins TRBV29-1 and TRBJ2-7, with 7 bases aligning to TRBD2. This CDR3 is CSVEGGGGYEQYF. The CDR3 nucleotides are TGCAGCGTTGAAGGGGGCGGGGGCTACGAGCAGTACTTC.